Listed below are T cell receptor beta chains from one sample, sequenced in a study of monozygotic twins with inflammatory bowel disease. From the 5' RACE reads, TCRdb lists one entry per CDR3 protein and no DNA. Here the sample table reports about 140,000 distinct CDR3 sequences. The specimen sequenced was blood. These receptors were collected from a human donor with ulcerative colitis or Crohn's disease, or a healthy co-twin of an affected twin (not recorded which). Each CDR3 is given with its conserved first and last residue. Fields, in order: J gene, V gene, CDR3 protein.

TRBJ2-3 | TRBV5-4 | CASSPSAVTSTDTQYF
TRBJ2-7 | TRBV7-9 | CASSLGTAYEQYF
TRBJ1-4 | TRBV12-3/TRBV12-4 | CASSRYGNEKLFF
TRBJ2-1 | TRBV6-1 | CASSELRGLSYNEQFF
TRBJ1-1 | TRBV20-1 | CSARTGGVSTEAFF
TRBJ2-6 | TRBV14 | CASSQGVPSGANVLTF
TRBJ2-7 | TRBV5-1 | CASSMDRTYEQYF
TRBJ2-1 | TRBV20-1 | CSGGLAGAHEQFF
TRBJ1-2 | TRBV5-1 | CASMGGTPSGGYTF
TRBJ1-1 | TRBV20-1 | CSAREDRANTEAFF
TRBJ1-5 | TRBV27 | CASSLLPGGSQPQHF